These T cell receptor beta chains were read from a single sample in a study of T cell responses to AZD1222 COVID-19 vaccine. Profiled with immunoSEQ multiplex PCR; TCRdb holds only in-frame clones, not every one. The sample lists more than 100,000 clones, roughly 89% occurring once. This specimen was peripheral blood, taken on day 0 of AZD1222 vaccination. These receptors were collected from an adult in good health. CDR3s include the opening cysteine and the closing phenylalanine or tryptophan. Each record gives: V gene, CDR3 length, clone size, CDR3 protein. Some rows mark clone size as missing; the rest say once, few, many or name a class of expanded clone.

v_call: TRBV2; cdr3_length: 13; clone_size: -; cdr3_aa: CASSVAPNTEAFF
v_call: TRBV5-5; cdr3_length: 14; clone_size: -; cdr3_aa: CASRSPGQDFQEYF
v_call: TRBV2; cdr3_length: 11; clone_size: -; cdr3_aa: CASSESFEQFF
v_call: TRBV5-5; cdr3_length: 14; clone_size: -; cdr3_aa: CASSRSGAYYEQYF
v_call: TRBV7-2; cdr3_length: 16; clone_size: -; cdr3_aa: CASSLDVSGRTDEQYF
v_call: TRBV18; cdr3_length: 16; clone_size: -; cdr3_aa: CASSPETGRLGKKLFF
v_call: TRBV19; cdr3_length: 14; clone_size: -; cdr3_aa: CASSNQATNEKLFF
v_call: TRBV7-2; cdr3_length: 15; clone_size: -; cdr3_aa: CASSRDRGRNYGYTF
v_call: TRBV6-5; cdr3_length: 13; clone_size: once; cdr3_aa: CASSPLAGSEQYF
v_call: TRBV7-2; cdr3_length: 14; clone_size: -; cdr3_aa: CASSSTLGYNEQFF
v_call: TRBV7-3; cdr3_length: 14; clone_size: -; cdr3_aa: CASKEGALTGELFF
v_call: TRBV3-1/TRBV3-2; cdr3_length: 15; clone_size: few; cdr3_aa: CASSQVAGPTNEQFF
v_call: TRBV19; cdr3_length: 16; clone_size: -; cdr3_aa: CASRRVTFAMNTEAFF
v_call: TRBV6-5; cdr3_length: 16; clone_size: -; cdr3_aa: CASSYLGSGKVNEQYF
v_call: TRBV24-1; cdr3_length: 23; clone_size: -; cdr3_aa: CATSDNGQGTGTSGRARVAEQFF
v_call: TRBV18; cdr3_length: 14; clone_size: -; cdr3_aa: CASSPSDGDYGYTF
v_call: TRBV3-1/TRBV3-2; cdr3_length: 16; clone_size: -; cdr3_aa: CASSQYSGRSYNEQFF
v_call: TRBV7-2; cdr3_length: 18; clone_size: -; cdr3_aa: CASSAPRDTALTNYGYTF
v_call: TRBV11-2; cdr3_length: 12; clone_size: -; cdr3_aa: CASSLGAEQAFF
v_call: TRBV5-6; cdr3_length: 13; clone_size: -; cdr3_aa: CASSLASNYEQYF
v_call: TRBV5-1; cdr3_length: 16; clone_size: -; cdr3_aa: CASSYITGLNSYEQYF
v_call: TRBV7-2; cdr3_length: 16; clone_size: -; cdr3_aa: CASSLVSGAGNEKLFF
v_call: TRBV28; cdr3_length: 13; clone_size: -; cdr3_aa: CASLSGRSSEQYF
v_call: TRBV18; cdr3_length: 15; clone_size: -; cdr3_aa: CASSLPPGQNTEAFF
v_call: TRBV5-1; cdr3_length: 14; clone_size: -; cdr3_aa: CASSFGGTQETQYF
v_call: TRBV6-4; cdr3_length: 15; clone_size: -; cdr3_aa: CASPAGGRPYNEQFF
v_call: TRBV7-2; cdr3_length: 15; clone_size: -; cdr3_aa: CASSSRQGGAEKLFF
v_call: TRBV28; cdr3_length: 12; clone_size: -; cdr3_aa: CASSLFGQPQHF
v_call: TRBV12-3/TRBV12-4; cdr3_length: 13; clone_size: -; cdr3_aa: CASSPVGGQPQHF
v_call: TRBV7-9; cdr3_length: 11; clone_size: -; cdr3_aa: CASSPYTEAFF
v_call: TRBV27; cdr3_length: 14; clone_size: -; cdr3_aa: CASSPTTSSYEQYF
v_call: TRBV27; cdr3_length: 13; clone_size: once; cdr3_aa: CASSPDLNYGYTF
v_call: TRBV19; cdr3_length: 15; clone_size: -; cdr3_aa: CASSIRYREGDEQFF
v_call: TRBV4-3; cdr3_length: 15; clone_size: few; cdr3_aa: CASSQDRNYNSPLHF
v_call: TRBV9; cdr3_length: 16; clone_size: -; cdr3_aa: CASSETGTGIADTQYF
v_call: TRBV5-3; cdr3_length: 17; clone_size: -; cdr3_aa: CARSLAMVAGDWDTQYF
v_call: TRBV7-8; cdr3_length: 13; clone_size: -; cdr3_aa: CASSLVGDYGYTF
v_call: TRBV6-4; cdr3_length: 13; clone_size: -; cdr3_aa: CASSLQSGNEQFF
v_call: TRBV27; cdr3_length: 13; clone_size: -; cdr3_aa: CASSRQGPYEQYF
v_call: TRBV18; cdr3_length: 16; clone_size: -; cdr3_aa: CASSPPGGIQYNEQFF
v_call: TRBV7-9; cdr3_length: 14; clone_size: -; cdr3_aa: CASSSRASVYEQYF
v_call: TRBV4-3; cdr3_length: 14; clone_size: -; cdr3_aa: CASSQDRGNTEAFF
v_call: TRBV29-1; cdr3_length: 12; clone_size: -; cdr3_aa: CSGTGRGETQYF
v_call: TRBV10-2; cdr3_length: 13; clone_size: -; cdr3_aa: CASSSQGAGEQYF
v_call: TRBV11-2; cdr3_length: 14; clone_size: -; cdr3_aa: CASSPRKGSYEQYF
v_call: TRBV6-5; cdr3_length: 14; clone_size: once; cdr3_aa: CASTQGLGNQPQHF